This T cell receptor beta chain appears in the sequencing data of a study of blood T cell repertoires in COVID-19. TCRdb's table, derived via immunoSEQ multiplex PCR, lists solely in-frame clones and lacks some. The profile shows roughly 160,000 clones, 82% of them singletons. Enrollees, about 18 to 95 years old, lived in 24 US areas. Researchers sorted participants into cohorts using their self-reported clinical history. V dropped 2 bases and J dropped 5 bases, with 13 bases sitting between them. The length of the CDR3 is 14 residues. Germline V gene lookup returns CDR1 SEHNR and CDR2 FQNEAQ (reference sequence).

V usage is TRBV7-9 and J usage is TRBJ2-7; D might be TRBD1 (5 bases). The receptor's source is a man in his fifties or sixties who had recovered from COVID-19. The sample consisted of PBMCs or T cells enriched from blood (not recorded which). The CDR3 nucleotides are TGTGCCAGCAGCTTAATTAGTCAGGGCCACGAGCAGTACTTC. It translates to CASSLISQGHEQYF.